These 10 T cell receptor beta chains originate from one sample sequenced in a study of metastatic and nonmetastatic thyroid tumors. TCRdb reprocessed the PCR reads using MiXCR. This sample has 20,000 to 30,000 clones; 10% to 15% occur once, and the top ten carry 4.5% to 6%. Thyroid surgery had not been preceded by any treatment in any patient. The sequenced sample was blood. The receptors come from a female donor with papillary thyroid cancer or a benign thyroid nodule (not recorded which). Some clones in this sample may be carry-over from other donors' samples.

At least ten counts were recorded for this clone. The chain joins TRBV2 to TRBJ1-1; a weak D match, TRBD1 (5 bases). This CDR3 contains 15 residues. CDR1 is SNHLY, CDR2 FYNNEI, per germline. V lost 3 bases, J lost 2 bases, and 13 bases lay in between. Here the CDR3 DNA reads TGTGCCAGCAGTGACCCGGACAACTATAACACTGAAGCTTTCTTT. It translates to CASSDPDNYNTEAFF.

The chain has TRBV19 and TRBJ2-1; 12 positions agree with TRBD2. Germline V gene data show CDR1 as LNHDA and CDR2 as SQIVND (reference sequence). Germline trimming cut 2 bases from V and 10 bases from J; bases unmatched to any gene: 6. The length of the CDR3 is 15 residues. The DNA of the CDR3 is TGTGCCAGTAGTATAATTCTAGCGGGAGGGGGAGAGCAGTTCTTC. This sequence encodes CASSIILAGGGEQFF.

The chain joins TRBV4-3 to TRBJ2-5, with D perhaps TRBD1 (6 bases). Germline CDR1 reads LGHNA; CDR2 reads YSLEER. The CDR3 is made up of 15 amino acids. V was shortened by 4 bases and J by 7 bases, with 19 bases between the two germline ends. The CDR3 is CASSRDLRGKGTQYF. For the CDR3, the DNA is TGCGCCAGCAGCCGAGATCTTAGGGGGAAAGGGACCCAGTACTTC.

This clone occurred many times. This chain uses TRBV12-3 or TRBV12-4 with TRBJ2-1; 14 bases are shared with TRBD2. V lost 4 bases and J lost 8; bases outside the gene matches: 1. The length of the CDR3 is 14 residues. CDR3 DNA: TGTGCCAGCAGTTGGGGACTAGCGGGAGATGAGCAGTTCTTC. The encoded protein is CASSWGLAGDEQFF.

This clone turned up a few times. The chain recombines TRBV18 with TRBJ2-3; no clear D. The CDR3 is made up of 12 amino acids. V lost 3 bases to trimming and J lost 3 bases, with 4 bases between them. CDR1 and CDR2 from the germline V gene are KGHSH and LQKENI. This CDR3 is CASSPSTDTQYF. The CDR3 bases are TGTGCCAGCTCACCCTCAACAGATACGCAGTATTTT. The full variable domain, completed using reference TRBV18 and TRBJ2-3, is NAGVMQNPRHLVRRRGQEARLRCSPMKGHSHVYWYRQLPEEGLKFMVYLQKENIIDESGMPKERFSAEFPKEGPSILRIQQVVRGDSAAYFCASSPSTDTQYFGPGTRLTVL.

This clone was detected ten times or more. The V gene is TRBV19, the J gene TRBJ1-1; D is possibly TRBD1 (6 bases). This CDR3 is 16 amino acids long. V lost 5 bases and J 4 bases, leaving 20 bases between the germline ends. Germline lookup yields CDR1 LNHDA and CDR2 SQIVND (reference sequence). CDR3 residues: CASSSLEGVSGTEAFF. CDR3 DNA: TGTGCCAGTAGTTCCCTAGAGGGGGTATCGGGCACTGAAGCTTTCTTT.

Remarks on this clone: Since a much larger clone is just one base distant, this may be a read error. The chain links TRBV10-2 to TRBJ1-1; no firm D call. CDR3 length: 13 amino acids. Germline V gene lookup returns CDR1 WSHSY and CDR2 SAAADI. CDR3 bases: TGCGTCAGCAGTGAGGTTGGGATCACTGAAGCTTTCTTT. This encodes CVSSEVGITEAFF.

This rearrangement joins TRBV4-3 to TRBJ2-7; perhaps TRBD2 as D (6 bases). The CDR3 is made up of 16 amino acids. Trimming stripped 0 bases from V and 3 bases from J, with 15 bases between. Germline assignment: CDR1 LGHNA and CDR2 YSLEER. CDR3 nucleotide sequence: TGCGCCAGCAGCCAAGATCTACTGGGAGGAATCTACGAGCAGTACTTC. Amino acid sequence: CASSQDLLGGIYEQYF.

This clone has at least ten counts. The rearrangement joins TRBV6-2 or TRBV6-3 to TRBJ1-1, with a weak D call TRBD1 (5 bases). Germline CDR1 reads MNHEY; CDR2 reads SVGEGT. The CDR3 is made up of 15 amino acids. Trimming removed 2 bases from V and 4 bases from J, with 14 bases in between. CDR3 amino acids: CASSYGPYGGTEAFF. The CDR3 DNA is TGTGCCAGCAGTTACGGACCCTACGGGGGCACTGAAGCTTTCTTT.

This clone was observed many times. The V gene is TRBV7-6, the J gene TRBJ1-3; perhaps TRBD1 as D (6 bases). The CDR3 covers 17 residues. The germline V gene encodes CDR1 SGHVS and CDR2 FNYEAQ. V lost 1 base and J lost 1, with 14 bases in between. The CDR3 loop is CASSLVGTGRSGNTIYF. The CDR3 nucleotides are TGTGCCAGCAGCTTAGTAGGAACAGGGAGATCTGGAAACACCATATATTTT.